This TCR beta chain was recorded in a study of identifying expanded T cells in peripheral blood. During the collection period, no donor immune events like infections were recorded. In regard to this clone: Its specificity is not known.

Study results and limitations: Clone count variance between approximately two-week samples rose with total template count. Differentially abundant clones: about 1.2 between replicates, around 17 at roughly 13 days, under 25 at four.

Some clones are missing from TCRdb's copy, which holds only in-frame ones; the method was immunoSEQ multiplex PCR. The sample holds 55,000 to 80,000 clones, about four fifths seen once. Germline V gene sequence: CDR1 MNHNS, CDR2 SASEGT. V was pared by 3 bases and J by 8 bases, with 6 bases of the junction left unmatched. The length of the CDR3 is 15 residues. V usage is TRBV6-1 and J usage is TRBJ1-4, with 10 positions matching TRBD1. The TCR sequence derives from a person between 18 and 75 years old in good health. The sequenced sample consisted of blood. CDR3 residues: CASSEGDRGGEKLFF. CDR3 nucleotide sequence: TGTGCCAGCAGTGAGGGGGACAGGGGTGGAGAAAAACTGTTTTTT.